Below are 16 T cell receptor beta chains sequenced from a single sample in a study of T cells expressing NK-cell markers (dated by TCRdb to 2020 to 2022). Libraries were constructed by 5' RACE. TCRdb records Illumina HiSeq 2000 as the sequencer. TCRdb reprocessed the reads, so every CDR3 protein sequence counts as one entry and DNA is not shown. The sample's table lists a count of approximately 440,000 distinct CDR3 sequences. Over 1.1% of the sample is in the top ten clones. Source material: blood T cells: a sorted CD56 or NKG2C T cell subset, CD4+ or CD8+ T cells, or bulk PBMC T cells (not recorded which). These TCRs come from a woman aged 45-65 years in good health. Donor details come from another sample of the same person, matched by shared clones.

The gene calls are TRBV11-2 and TRBJ1-1; the TCRdb D gene call, TRBD1, has no DNA to confirm it. Germline-derived CDR1 and CDR2 are SGHAT and FQNNGV. This CDR3 contains 16 residues. The CDR3 loop is CASSSRQGLIGTEAFF.

The CDR3 loop reads CSATPGTANTEAFF. The chain links TRBV20-1 to TRBJ1-1; TCRdb returns TRBD1, unconfirmable since there is no DNA. This CDR3 region has 14 residues. Per germline, CDR1 DFQATT and CDR2 SNEGSKA (reference sequence).

The rearrangement uses TRBV25-1 and TRBJ2-2; TCRdb gives TRBD1 as the D gene, but with no DNA this cannot be confirmed. Per the germline V gene, CDR1 is MGHDK and CDR2 is SYGVNS. The CDR3 covers 16 residues. The CDR3: CASSDPGLKNTGELFF.

The chain carries TRBV6-1 and TRBJ2-5; TCRdb picks TRBD1, but there is no DNA to check that call. CDR1 and CDR2 (germline): MNHNS, SASEGT. The CDR3 runs 16 residues. The CDR3: CASSFGQGVLQETQYF.

CDR3 sequence reads: CASSEGTSGYNEQFF. The V gene is TRBV2, the J gene TRBJ2-1; with no DNA, the TCRdb D assignment of TRBD2 cannot be verified. Germline CDR1 SNHLY, CDR2 FYNNEI. The CDR3 extends over 15 amino acids.

CDR3 residues: CASSLFSHMGEAGELFF. This chain uses TRBV4-1 with TRBJ2-2; as DNA is missing, the TRBD2 call by TCRdb cannot be tested. This CDR3 region has 17 residues. CDR1 and CDR2 from the germline V gene are MGHRA and YSYEKL.

The chain employs TRBV4-1 and TRBJ1-2. The CDR3 consists of 14 residues. The germline CDR1 and CDR2 sequences are MGHRA and YSYEKL. CDR3 sequence reads: CASSQRGGLYGYTF.

V and J are TRBV4-1 and TRBJ2-4. The CDR3 extends over 18 amino acids. Germline-derived CDR1 and CDR2 are MGHRA and YSYEKL. CDR3 protein: CASSQGALFGLAGNIQYF.

This sequence joins TRBV7-6 and TRBJ1-4; there is no DNA to check the TCRdb D call of TRBD1. The CDR3 length is 17 residues. CDR1 and CDR2 (germline): SGHVS, FNYEAQ. CDR3 sequence: CASSLAGTGAFNEKLFF.

The genes are TRBV6-2 or TRBV6-3 and TRBJ2-5; the TCRdb D gene call, TRBD1, has no DNA to confirm it. Germline CDR1 and CDR2: MNHEY and SVGEGT. CDR3 length: 13 amino acids. The CDR3 is CASSYPFPGTQYF.

This chain connects TRBV29-1 to TRBJ2-3; as DNA is missing, the TRBD1 call by TCRdb cannot be tested. The CDR3 spans 14 residues. Germline V gives CDR1 SQVTM, CDR2 ANQGSEA. CDR3 protein: CSSLGGGLRDTQYF.

The CDR3: CASSYAGVSYNEQFF. This chain joins TRBV12-3 or TRBV12-4 and TRBJ2-1. The CDR3 length is 15 residues.

The gene calls are TRBV11-2 and TRBJ2-6. This CDR3 contains 15 residues. CDR1 is SGHAT and CDR2 is FQNNGV in the germline V gene. This CDR3 reads CASNMQRLVANVLTF. The full variable domain, its missing parts supplied by reference TRBV11-2 and TRBJ2-6, is EAGVAQSPRYKIIEKRQSVAFWCNPISGHATLYWYQQILGQGPKLLIQFQNNGVVDDSQLPKDRFSAERLKGVDSTLKIQPAKLEDSAVYLCASNMQRLVANVLTFGAGSRLTVL.

The chain recombines TRBV13 with TRBJ2-3; TCRdb's D gene call, TRBD2, goes unchecked for lack of DNA. Germline V gene sequence: CDR1 PRHDT, CDR2 FYEKMQ (reference sequence). This CDR3 region has 16 residues. This CDR3 reads CASCMTSGYEDDTQYF.

The V gene is TRBV12-3 or TRBV12-4, the J gene TRBJ1-5. This CDR3 spans 13 amino acids. The CDR3 protein is CASSLGRNQPQHF.

V and J are TRBV20-1 and TRBJ2-7; the D gene TCRdb calls, TRBD2, cannot be checked with no DNA. This CDR3 region has 12 residues. Germline V gives CDR1 DFQATT, CDR2 SNEGSKA (reference sequence). The CDR3 sequence: CSASRQGYEQYF.